This TCR beta chain was retrieved from a study of T cell changes during pregnancy in multiple sclerosis. Measured with immunoSEQ multiplex PCR; TCRdb has only the in-frame clones, and not every one. Seen here are more than 25,000 clones, about 88% observed once, and the top ten hold around 8.3%. This CDR3 region has 15 residues. Trimming stripped 6 bases from V and 2 bases from J, with 11 bases between. Germline CDR1 and CDR2: LNHDA and SQIVND (reference sequence). This chain uses TRBV19 with TRBJ1-6; D not certain. The sequence was collected from a female donor with multiple sclerosis, enrolled in a pregnancy study. The sequencing used CD8+ T cells from peripheral blood mononuclear cells, collected before pregnancy. CDR3 nucleotide sequence: TGTGCCAGTAGGGACTTCGAAGCCTATAATTCACCCCTCCACTTT. Its protein is CASRDFEAYNSPLHF.